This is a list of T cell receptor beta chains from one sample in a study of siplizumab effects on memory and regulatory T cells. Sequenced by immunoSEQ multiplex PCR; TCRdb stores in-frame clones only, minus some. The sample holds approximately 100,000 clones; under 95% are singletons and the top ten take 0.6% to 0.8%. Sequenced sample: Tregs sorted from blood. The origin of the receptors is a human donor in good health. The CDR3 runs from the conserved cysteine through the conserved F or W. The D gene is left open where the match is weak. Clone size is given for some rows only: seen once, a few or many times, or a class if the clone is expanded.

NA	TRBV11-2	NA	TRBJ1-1	TGTGCCAGCAGTATTACACAGGTACGATACACTGAAGCTTTCTTT	CASSITQVRYTEAFF
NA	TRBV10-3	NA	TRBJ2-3	TGTGCCATCAGTGTCACAGGCTTCTATACAGATACGCAGTATTTT	CAISVTGFYTDTQYF
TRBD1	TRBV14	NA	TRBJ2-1	TGTGCCAGCAGTCGGGACAGAGAGCAGTTCTTC	CASSRDREQFF
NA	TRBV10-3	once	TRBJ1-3	TGTGCCATCAGTGAGTCGGTAAACACCATATATTTT	CAISESVNTIYF
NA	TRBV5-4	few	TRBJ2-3	TGTGCCAGCAGATTCCTTATGTCGGATACGCAGTATTTT	CASRFLMSDTQYF
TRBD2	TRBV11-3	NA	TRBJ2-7	TGTGCCAGCAAACGGACTAGCGGGTCCCACGAGCAGTACTTC	CASKRTSGSHEQYF
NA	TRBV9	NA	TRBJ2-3	TGTGCCAGCAGCGCCGTCTTGAGAGATACGCAGTATTTT	CASSAVLRDTQYF
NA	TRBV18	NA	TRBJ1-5	TGTGCCAGCTCACCTGGGCAGTTCGATCAGCCCCAGCATTTT	CASSPGQFDQPQHF
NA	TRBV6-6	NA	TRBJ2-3	TGTGCCAGCATAACGGGGGGCTCAGATACGCAGTATTTT	CASITGGSDTQYF
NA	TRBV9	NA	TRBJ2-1	TGTGCCAGCAGCGTAGTTCCGCGGGGACTCCTGAATGAGCAGTTCTTC	CASSVVPRGLLNEQFF
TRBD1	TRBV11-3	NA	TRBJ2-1	TGTGCCAGCAGCTACACAGGGGAATACAATGAGCAGTTCTTC	CASSYTGEYNEQFF
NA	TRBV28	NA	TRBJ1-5	TGTGCCAGCTGGTGGCAAGCTTATCAGCCCCAGCATTTT	CASWWQAYQPQHF
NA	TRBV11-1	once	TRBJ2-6	TGTGCCAGCAGCTTAGACATAGGGACTGGGGCCAACGTCCTGACTTTC	CASSLDIGTGANVLTF
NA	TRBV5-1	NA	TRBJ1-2	TGCGCCAGCAGCTTGGGGCTTCTATATGGCTACACCTTC	CASSLGLLYGYTF
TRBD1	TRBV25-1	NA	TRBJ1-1	TGTGCCAGCGGACGGACAGGGAGGAGGGAAGCTTTCTTT	CASGRTGRREAFF
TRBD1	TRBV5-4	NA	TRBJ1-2	TGTGCCAGCAGCTCATCCGGGACAGGGATCTATGGCTACACCTTC	CASSSSGTGIYGYTF
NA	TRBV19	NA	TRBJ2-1	TGTGCCAGTAGTATAGACGGTTACAATGAGCAGTTCTTC	CASSIDGYNEQFF
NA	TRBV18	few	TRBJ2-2	TGTGCCAGTCCTAGGGGCACGGCGAACACCGGGGAGCTGTTTTTT	CASPRGTANTGELFF
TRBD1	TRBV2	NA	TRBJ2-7	TGTGCCAGCAGGGTACAACAGGGGGACGCCTACGAGCAGTACTTC	CASRVQQGDAYEQYF
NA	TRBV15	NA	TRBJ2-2	TGTGCCACCAGCAGAGATGTAACTAGGGGGGCCGGGGAGCTGTTTTTT	CATSRDVTRGAGELFF
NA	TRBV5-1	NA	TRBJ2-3	TGCGCCAGCAGCTTGGCTGCTGTGGATACGCAGTATTTT	CASSLAAVDTQYF
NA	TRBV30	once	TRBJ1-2	TGTGCCTGGCGGCAAGGGGGAGACTATGGCTACACCTTC	CAWRQGGDYGYTF
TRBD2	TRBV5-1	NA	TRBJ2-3	TGCGCCAGCAGCTTGCGCCAGCGGGAGACAGATACGCAGTATTTT	CASSLRQRETDTQYF
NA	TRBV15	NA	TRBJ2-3	TGTGCCACCAGCAGAGGGGACCCCCCTGATACGCAGTATTTT	CATSRGDPPDTQYF
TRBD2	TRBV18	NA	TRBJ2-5	TGTGCCAGCTCACCCCTCGTGGCTAGCGGGGCCGGGACCCAGTACTTC	CASSPLVASGAGTQYF
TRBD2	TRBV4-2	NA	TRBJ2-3	TGTGCCAGCAGCAAGGGGACTAGCGGGAGCGGGAATACGCAGTATTTT	CASSKGTSGSGNTQYF
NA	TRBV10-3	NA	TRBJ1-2	TGTGCCATCAGTGACGGGATAGCTAACTATGGCTACACCTTC	CAISDGIANYGYTF
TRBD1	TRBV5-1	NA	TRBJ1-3	TGCGCCAGCAGCTTAACAGGGGCTGGAAACACCATATATTTT	CASSLTGAGNTIYF
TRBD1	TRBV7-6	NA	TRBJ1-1	TGTGCCAGCAGCTTAGGAGGCAGGGGGGACACTGAAGCTTTCTTT	CASSLGGRGDTEAFF
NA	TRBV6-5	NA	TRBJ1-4	TGTGCCAGCAGTTACATGTCTCCGGGAAATGAAAAACTGTTTTTT	CASSYMSPGNEKLFF
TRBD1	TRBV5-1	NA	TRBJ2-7	TGCGCCAGCAGCTTACGACAGGGGGCCCACGAGCAGTACTTC	CASSLRQGAHEQYF
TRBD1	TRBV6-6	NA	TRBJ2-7	TGTGCCAGCAGGGGACAGGGGGCTAACGAGCAGTACTTC	CASRGQGANEQYF
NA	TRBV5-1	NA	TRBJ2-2	TGCGCCAGCAGCTTGGCCACGGGAACCGGGGAGCTGTTTTTT	CASSLATGTGELFF
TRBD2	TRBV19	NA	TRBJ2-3	TGTGCCAGTAGTAGGATACTAGCGGGAGTCAGCACAGATACGCAGTATTTT	CASSRILAGVSTDTQYF
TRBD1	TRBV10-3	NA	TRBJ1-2	TGTGCCACCACGGACAGGTTTTATGGCTACACCTTC	CATTDRFYGYTF
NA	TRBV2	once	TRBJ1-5	TGTGCCAGCAGTACCACAGGGAGCAATCAGCCCCAGCATTTT	CASSTTGSNQPQHF
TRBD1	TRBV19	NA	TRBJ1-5	TGTGCCAGTAGGTGGGGGACAGGGGGTGATCAGCCCCAGCATTTT	CASRWGTGGDQPQHF
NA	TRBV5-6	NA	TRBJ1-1	TGTGCCAGCAGCTGGATCGGGGGCAGACTGAACACTGAAGCTTTCTTT	CASSWIGGRLNTEAFF
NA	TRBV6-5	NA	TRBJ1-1	TGTGCCAGCAGCGCATGGACTTACGGGACTGAAGCTTTCTTT	CASSAWTYGTEAFF
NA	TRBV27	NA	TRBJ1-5	TGTGCCAGCAGTTTTTCGAGGGCGAAATGGCCCCAGCATTTT	CASSFSRAKWPQHF
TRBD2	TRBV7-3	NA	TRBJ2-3	TGTGCCAGCAGCAAAGGGGCCGGGACTAGCCCAGATACGCAGTATTTT	CASSKGAGTSPDTQYF
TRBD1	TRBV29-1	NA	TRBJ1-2	TGCAGCGTCGGGACAGGCGTCTATGGCTACACCTTC	CSVGTGVYGYTF
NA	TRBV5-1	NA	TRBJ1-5	TGCGCCAGCAGCTTGGGGGGGCCTCAGCCCCAGCATTTT	CASSLGGPQPQHF
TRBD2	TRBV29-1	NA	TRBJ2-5	TGCAGCGACCTGGTTAGCGGGGGGCCGGGCGAGACCCAGTACTTC	CSDLVSGGPGETQYF
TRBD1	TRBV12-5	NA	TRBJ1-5	TGTGCTAGTGGTTCCCCCGGGACAGGGTATCAGCCCCAGCATTTT	CASGSPGTGYQPQHF
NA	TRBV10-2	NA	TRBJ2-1	TGCGCCAGCAGAGCATTAGGGGAGCAGTTCTTC	CASRALGEQFF
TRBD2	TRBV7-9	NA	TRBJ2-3	TGTGCCAGCACCCCCGGCGGAATAGCGGGAGGGCGAGATACGCAGTATTTT	CASTPGGIAGGRDTQYF
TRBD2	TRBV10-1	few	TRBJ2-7	TGCGCCAGCAGTGATCGGGGGGAAGGCTCCTACGAGCAGTACTTC	CASSDRGEGSYEQYF
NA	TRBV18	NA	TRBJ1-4	TGTGCCAGCTCACCACGGCCAACTAATGAAAAACTGTTTTTT	CASSPRPTNEKLFF
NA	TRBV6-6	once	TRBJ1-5	TGTGCCAGCAGTTACCAGACAGTAGCCAGCAATCAGCCCCAGCATTTT	CASSYQTVASNQPQHF
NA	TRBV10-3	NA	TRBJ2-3	TGTGCCATCAGTGAGTCAGATACGCAGTATTTT	CAISESDTQYF
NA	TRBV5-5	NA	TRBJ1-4	TGTGCCAGCAGCTTCCCGGGTTCGGAGGAAAAAAAACTGTTTTTT	CASSFPGSEEKKLFF
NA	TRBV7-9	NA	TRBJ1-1	TGTGCCAGCCTAGAAGGGACTGAAGCTTTCTTT	CASLEGTEAFF